This entry describes one T cell receptor beta chain. Its target is unknown. This record belongs to a study of beta chain features in type 1 diabetes. Turning to the study itself: On cell yields, gender and age, patients and healthy donors were similar. Study-level findings and limits: In all four CD4+ subsets, TCRB CDR3 length was significantly, moderately reduced in type 1 diabetes.

Of the isolated RNA, all was reverse transcribed, and so the sequenced material was expressed TCRB transcripts. Libraries were prepared by immunoSEQ multiplex PCR; TCRdb keeps only in-frame clonotypes and omits some of them. The sample has 150,000 or so clones; around 63% are singletons. Purity exceeding 95% was reached by all sorted populations. Germline-derived CDR1 and CDR2 are SQVTM and ANQGSEA. This CDR3 contains 12 residues. The V end lost 4 bases, the J end lost 8 bases, and 11 bases lay between the germline ends. The receptor was derived from a man aged 25-40 years with type 1 diabetes. The J gene is TRBJ1-4, the V gene TRBV29-1; unclear D gene. The sequenced sample consisted of naive CD4+ T cells from blood. The CDR3 sequence: CSVGPSAEKLFF. CDR3 bases: TGCAGCGTTGGCCCTTCCGCGGAAAAACTGTTTTTT.